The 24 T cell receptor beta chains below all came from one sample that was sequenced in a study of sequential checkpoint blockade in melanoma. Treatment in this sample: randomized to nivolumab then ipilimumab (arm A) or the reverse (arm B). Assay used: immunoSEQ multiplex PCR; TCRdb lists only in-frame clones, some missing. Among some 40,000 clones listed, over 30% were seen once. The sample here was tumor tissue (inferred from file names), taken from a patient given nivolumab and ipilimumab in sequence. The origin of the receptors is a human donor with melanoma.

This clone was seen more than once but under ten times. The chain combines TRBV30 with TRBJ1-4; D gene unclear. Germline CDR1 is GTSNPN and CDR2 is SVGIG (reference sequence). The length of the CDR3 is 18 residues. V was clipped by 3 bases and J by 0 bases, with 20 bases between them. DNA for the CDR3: TGTGCCTGGAGAAGTGGCAGATTCAATATAGCAACTAATGAAAAACTGTTTTTT. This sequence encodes CAWRSGRFNIATNEKLFF.

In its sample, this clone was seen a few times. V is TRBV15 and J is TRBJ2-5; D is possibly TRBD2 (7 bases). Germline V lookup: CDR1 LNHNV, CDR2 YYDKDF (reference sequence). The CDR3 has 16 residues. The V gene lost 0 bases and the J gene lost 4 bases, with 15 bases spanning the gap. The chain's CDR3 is CATSRDRRGGGETQYF. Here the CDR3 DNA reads TGTGCCACCAGCAGAGATAGGAGGGGGGGAGGAGAGACCCAGTACTTC.

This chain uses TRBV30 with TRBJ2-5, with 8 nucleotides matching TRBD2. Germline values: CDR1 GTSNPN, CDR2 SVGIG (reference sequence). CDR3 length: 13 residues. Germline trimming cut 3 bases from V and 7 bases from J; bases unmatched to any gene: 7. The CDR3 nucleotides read TGTGCCTGGAGCAAGCGGGGGCGGGTGACCCAGTACTTC. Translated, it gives CAWSKRGRVTQYF. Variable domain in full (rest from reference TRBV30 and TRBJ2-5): SQTIHQWPATLVQPVGSPLSLECTVEGTSNPNLYWYRQAAGRGLQLLFYSVGIGQISSEVPQNLSASRPQDRQFILSSKKLLLSDSGFYLCAWSKRGRVTQYFGPGTRLLVL.

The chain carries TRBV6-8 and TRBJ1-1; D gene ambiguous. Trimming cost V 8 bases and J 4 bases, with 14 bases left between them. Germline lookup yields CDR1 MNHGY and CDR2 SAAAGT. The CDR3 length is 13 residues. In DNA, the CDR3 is TGTGCCAGCTCTGATCGGGAAGGCACTGAAGCTTTCTTT. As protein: CASSDREGTEAFF.

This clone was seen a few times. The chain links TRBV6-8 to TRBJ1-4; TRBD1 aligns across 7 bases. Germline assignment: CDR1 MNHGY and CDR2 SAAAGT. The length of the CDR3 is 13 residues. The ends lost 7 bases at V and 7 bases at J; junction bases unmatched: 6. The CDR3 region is CASTPGQSEKLFF. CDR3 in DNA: TGTGCCAGCACCCCGGGACAGAGTGAAAAACTGTTTTTT.

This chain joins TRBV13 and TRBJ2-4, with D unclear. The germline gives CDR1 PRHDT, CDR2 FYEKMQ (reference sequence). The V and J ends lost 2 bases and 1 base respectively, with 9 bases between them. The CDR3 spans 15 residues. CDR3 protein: CASSLRLGAKNIQYF. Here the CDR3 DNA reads TGTGCCAGCAGCTTAAGACTTGGGGCCAAAAACATTCAGTACTTC.

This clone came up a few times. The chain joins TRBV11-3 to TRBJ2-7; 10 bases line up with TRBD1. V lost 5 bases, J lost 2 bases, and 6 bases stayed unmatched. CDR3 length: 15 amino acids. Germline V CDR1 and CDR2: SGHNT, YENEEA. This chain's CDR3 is CASSPGQGPAYEQYF. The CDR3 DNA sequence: TGTGCCAGCAGCCCGGGACAGGGGCCTGCCTACGAGCAGTACTTC.

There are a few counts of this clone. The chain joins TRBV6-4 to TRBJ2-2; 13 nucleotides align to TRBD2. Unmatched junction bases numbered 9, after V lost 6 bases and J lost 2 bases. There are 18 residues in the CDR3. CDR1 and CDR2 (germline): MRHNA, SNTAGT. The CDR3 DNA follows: TGTGCCAGCAGCCCAAGGACTAGCGGGGGTCTTAACACCGGGGAGCTGTTTTTT. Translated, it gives CASSPRTSGGLNTGELFF.

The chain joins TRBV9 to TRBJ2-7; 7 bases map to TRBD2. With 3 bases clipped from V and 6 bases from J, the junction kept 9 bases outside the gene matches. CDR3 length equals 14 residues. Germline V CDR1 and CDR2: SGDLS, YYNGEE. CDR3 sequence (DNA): TGTGCCAGCAGCGCCAGCGGGACCGAGACCGAGCAGTACTTC. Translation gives CASSASGTETEQYF.

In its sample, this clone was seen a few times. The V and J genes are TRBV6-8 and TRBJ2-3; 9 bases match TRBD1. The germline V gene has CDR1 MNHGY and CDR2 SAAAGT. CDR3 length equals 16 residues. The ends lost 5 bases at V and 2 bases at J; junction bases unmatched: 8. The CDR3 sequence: CASSPTGTGYTDTQYF. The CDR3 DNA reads TGTGCCAGCAGTCCTACCGGGACAGGGTACACAGATACGCAGTATTTT.

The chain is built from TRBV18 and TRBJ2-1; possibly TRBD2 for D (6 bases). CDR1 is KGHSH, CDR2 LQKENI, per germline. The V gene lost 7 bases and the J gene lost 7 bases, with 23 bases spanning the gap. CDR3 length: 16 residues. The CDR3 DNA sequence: TGTGCCAGCTACCCTGGACTAAGGGGAGTGGATAATGAGCAGTTCTTC. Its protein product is CASYPGLRGVDNEQFF. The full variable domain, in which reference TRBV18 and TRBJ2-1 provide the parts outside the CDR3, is NAGVMQNPRHLVRRRGQEARLRCSPMKGHSHVYWYRQLPEEGLKFMVYLQKENIIDESGMPKERFSAEFPKEGPSILRIQQVVRGDSAAYFCASYPGLRGVDNEQFFGPGTRLTVL.

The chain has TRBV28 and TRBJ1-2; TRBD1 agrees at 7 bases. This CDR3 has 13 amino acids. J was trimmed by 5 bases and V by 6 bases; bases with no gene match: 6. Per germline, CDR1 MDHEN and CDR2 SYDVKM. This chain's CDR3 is CASSGQVVYGYTF. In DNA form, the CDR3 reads TGTGCCAGCAGCGGACAGGTAGTATATGGCTACACCTTC.

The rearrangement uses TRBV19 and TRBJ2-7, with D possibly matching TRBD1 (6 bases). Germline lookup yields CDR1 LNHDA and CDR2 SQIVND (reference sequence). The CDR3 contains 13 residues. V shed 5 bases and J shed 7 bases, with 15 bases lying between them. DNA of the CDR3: TGTGCCAGTAGTGTACAGGGTATGGGGGAGCAGTACTTC. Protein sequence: CASSVQGMGEQYF.

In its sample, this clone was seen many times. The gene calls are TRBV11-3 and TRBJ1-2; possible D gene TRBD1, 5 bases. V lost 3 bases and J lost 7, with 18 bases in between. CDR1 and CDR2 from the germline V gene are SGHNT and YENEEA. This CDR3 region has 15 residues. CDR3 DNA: TGTGCCAGCAGCTTGGTTGGCAGGGAATATGGTGGCTACACCTTC. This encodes CASSLVGREYGGYTF.

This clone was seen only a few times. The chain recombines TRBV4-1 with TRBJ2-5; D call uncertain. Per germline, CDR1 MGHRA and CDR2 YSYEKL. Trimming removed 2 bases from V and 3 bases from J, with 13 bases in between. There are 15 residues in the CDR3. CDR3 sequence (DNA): TGCGCCAGCAGCCAATTCCTGAGCTCCGAAGAGACCCAGTACTTC. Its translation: CASSQFLSSEETQYF.

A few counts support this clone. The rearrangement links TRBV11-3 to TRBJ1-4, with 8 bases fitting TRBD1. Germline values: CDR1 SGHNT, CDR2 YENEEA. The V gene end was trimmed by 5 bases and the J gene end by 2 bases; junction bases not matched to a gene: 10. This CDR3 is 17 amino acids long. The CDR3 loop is CASSPFGTGITNEKLFF. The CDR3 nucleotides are TGTGCCAGCAGCCCTTTTGGGACAGGAATTACTAATGAAAAACTGTTTTTT.

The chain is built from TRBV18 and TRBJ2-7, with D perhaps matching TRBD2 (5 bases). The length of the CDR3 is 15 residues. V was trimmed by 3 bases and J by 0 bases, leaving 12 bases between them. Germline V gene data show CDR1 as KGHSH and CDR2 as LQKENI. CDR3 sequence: CASSPRAGLSYEQYF. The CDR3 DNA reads TGTGCCAGCTCACCGCGGGCAGGCCTCTCCTACGAGCAGTACTTC.

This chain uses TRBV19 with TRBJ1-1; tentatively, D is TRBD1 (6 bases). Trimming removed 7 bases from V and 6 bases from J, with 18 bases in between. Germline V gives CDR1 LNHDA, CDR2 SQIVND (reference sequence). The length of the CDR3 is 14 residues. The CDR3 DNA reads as TGTGCCAGTACTGACTGGACAGCCGGGGCTGAAGCTTTCTTT. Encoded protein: CASTDWTAGAEAFF.

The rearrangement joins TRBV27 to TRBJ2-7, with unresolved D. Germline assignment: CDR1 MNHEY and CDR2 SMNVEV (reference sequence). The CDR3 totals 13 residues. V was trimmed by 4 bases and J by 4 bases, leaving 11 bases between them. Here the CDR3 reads CASSSYNGYEQYF. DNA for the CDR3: TGTGCCAGCAGTTCGTACAATGGGTACGAGCAGTACTTC.

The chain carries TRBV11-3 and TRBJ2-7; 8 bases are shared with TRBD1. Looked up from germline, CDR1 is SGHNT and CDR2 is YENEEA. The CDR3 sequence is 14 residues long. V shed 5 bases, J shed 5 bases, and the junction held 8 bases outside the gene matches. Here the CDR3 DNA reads TGTGCCAGCAGCCGGAATGACAGGGGACACGAGCAGTACTTC. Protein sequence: CASSRNDRGHEQYF.

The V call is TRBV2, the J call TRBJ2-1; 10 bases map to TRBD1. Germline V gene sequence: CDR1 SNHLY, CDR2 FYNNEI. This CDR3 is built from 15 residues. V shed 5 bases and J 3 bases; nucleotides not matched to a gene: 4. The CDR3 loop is CASSPDRGFYNEQFF. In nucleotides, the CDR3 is TGTGCCAGCAGTCCGGACAGGGGGTTCTACAATGAGCAGTTCTTC.

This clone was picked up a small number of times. The CDR3 loop reads CASSLGGDAQPQHF. The CDR3 region has the DNA TGTGCCAGCAGTTTAGGAGGGGATGCTCAGCCCCAGCATTTT. The chain employs TRBV28 and TRBJ1-5, with D possibly TRBD1 on 5 matching bases. V dropped 2 bases and J dropped 6 bases, with 11 bases sitting between them. Germline V lookup: CDR1 MDHEN, CDR2 SYDVKM. The CDR3 spans 14 residues.

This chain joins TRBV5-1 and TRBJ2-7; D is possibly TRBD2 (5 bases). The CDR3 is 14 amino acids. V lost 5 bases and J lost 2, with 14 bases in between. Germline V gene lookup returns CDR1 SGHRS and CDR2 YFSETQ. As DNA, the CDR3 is TGCGCCAGCAGGAAGGAGGCGGCGGCCTACGAGCAGTACTTC. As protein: CASRKEAAAYEQYF.

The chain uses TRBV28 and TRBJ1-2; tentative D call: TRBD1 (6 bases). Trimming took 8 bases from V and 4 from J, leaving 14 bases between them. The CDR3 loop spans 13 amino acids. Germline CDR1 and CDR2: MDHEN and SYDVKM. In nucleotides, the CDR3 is TGTGCCAGCCTCCCTCTGACAGGCTATGGCTACACCTTC. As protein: CASLPLTGYGYTF.